A selection of T cell receptor beta chains follows, all from one sample in a study of blood T cell repertoires in COVID-19. Libraries were prepared by immunoSEQ multiplex PCR; TCRdb keeps only in-frame clonotypes and omits some of them. Seen here are 150,000 to 190,000 clones, over 75% observed once, and the top ten hold roughly 15%. Sequenced input: peripheral blood. The receptors shown here come from a woman aged 40 to 55 with acute or convalescent COVID-19. CDR3s include the opening cysteine and the closing phenylalanine or tryptophan. Expanded clones are given a class, and other clones once, few, many or no size at all.

v_gene,abundance,j_gene,CDR3aa
TRBV6-2/TRBV6-3,-,TRBJ2-2,CASSYLSVSTGELFF
TRBV28,-,TRBJ1-5,CASSPGNQPQHF
TRBV18,-,TRBJ2-7,CASSPNQGSDEQYF
TRBV6-5,-,TRBJ1-5,CATSPARGNQPQHF
TRBV5-1,few,TRBJ2-7,CASSGPSGYEQYF
TRBV30,-,TRBJ2-7,CAWSVIGLQSYEQYF
TRBV6-4,-,TRBJ1-6,CASSEGTANSPLHF
TRBV19,-,TRBJ1-4,CASTPGINEKLFF
TRBV12-3/TRBV12-4,-,TRBJ1-1,CASTQVVNTEAFF
TRBV7-2,-,TRBJ2-3,CASSSTLLAGAGTDTQYF
TRBV21-1,-,TRBJ1-6,CASSKAAGNSPLHF
TRBV4-1,-,TRBJ2-2,CASSKEQGAHTGELFF
TRBV5-1,once,TRBJ2-3,CASSLGQTWGTDTQYF
TRBV11-2,-,TRBJ2-3,CASSLSLADTQYF
TRBV2,-,TRBJ1-1,CASSVGTGGVSAFF
TRBV19,few,TRBJ1-5,CASSTLTGTGGFSNQPQHF
TRBV3-1/TRBV3-2,-,TRBJ2-7,CASSQDAGTGIYEQYF
TRBV24-1,-,TRBJ2-1,CATSASGASGEQFF
TRBV7-9,-,TRBJ2-1,CASRLGLAVYNEQFF
TRBV19,-,TRBJ1-5,CASTPGTGGRSNQPQHF
TRBV9,once,TRBJ2-2,CASSVAWGVSGELFF
TRBV20-1,-,TRBJ2-5,CSASIRQQFQETQYF
TRBV28,-,TRBJ1-2,CASSAHTGSEYGYTF
TRBV11-2,-,TRBJ2-1,CASSLDHLGPGNEQFF
TRBV23-1,-,TRBJ2-4,CASSQYSPLLAKNIQYF
TRBV11-2,-,TRBJ2-3,CASREWRVIHRSRPDTQYF
TRBV7-2,-,TRBJ2-5,CASSLVLAGRETQYF
TRBV24-1,-,TRBJ2-2,CATTTGTRGTGELFF
TRBV6-1,-,TRBJ1-3,CASSARDRGGPVAGNTIYF
TRBV10-1,-,TRBJ2-7,CASSESMGQGANEQYF
TRBV19,-,TRBJ2-1,CASSIGSGRLNEQFF
TRBV6-5,once,TRBJ1-1,CASTGTGDMNTEAFF
TRBV3-1/TRBV3-2,-,TRBJ1-1,CASSNRGIGTEAFF
TRBV6-4,-,TRBJ1-2,CASSDKAGGLNGYTF
TRBV10-3,-,TRBJ2-5,CAISEDKMGTQYF
TRBV9,-,TRBJ2-7,CASSVAGAGGPNEQYF
TRBV5-6,-,TRBJ2-1,CASSFPPTDEQFF
TRBV11-2,-,TRBJ2-2,CATLNTGELFF
TRBV27,-,TRBJ1-2,CASSSSGTGTYGYTF
TRBV5-1,once,TRBJ2-7,CASSTQGESYEQYF
TRBV28,-,TRBJ2-2,CAGSSGVNTGELFF
TRBV24-1,-,TRBJ2-1,CATSEIWGHLYNEQFF
TRBV6-6,-,TRBJ2-2,CASIDEGYAGELFF
TRBV30,-,TRBJ1-5,CAWSPVQGNQPQHF
TRBV11-3,once,TRBJ1-4,CASSQGAANEKLFF
TRBV19,-,TRBJ1-4,CASSIPGSRSEKLFF
TRBV6-4,-,TRBJ2-2,CASSVEGDTGELFF